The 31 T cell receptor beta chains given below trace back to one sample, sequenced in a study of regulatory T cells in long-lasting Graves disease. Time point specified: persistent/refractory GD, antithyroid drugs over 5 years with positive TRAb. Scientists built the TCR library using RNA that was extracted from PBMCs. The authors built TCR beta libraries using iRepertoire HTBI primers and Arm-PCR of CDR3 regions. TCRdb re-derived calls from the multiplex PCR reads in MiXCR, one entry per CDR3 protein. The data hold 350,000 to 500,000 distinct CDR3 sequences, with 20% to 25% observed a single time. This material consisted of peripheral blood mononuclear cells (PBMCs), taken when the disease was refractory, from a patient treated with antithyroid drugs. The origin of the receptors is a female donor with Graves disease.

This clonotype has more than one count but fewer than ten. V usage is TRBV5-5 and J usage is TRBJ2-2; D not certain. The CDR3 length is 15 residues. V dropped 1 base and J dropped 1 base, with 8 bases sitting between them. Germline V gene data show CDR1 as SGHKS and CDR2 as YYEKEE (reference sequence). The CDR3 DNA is TGTGCCAGCAGCTTGTATACGGGGAACACCGGGGAGCTGTTTTTT. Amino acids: CASSLYTGNTGELFF.

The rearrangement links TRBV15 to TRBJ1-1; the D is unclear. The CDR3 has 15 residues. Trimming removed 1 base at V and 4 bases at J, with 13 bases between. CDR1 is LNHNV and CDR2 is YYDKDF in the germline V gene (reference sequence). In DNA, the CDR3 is TGTGCCACCAGCAGAGGTAAAACCCCCGGCACTGAAGCTTTCTTT. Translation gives CATSRGKTPGTEAFF.

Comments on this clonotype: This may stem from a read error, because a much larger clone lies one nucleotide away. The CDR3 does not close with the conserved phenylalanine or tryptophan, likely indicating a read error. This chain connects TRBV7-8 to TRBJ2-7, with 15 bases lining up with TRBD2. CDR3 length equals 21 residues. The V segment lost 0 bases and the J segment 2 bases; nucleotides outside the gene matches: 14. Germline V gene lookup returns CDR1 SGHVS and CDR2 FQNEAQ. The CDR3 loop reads CASSLAQRTSGRAARPYEQYI. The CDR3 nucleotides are TGTGCCAGCAGCTTAGCGCAACGGACTAGCGGGAGGGCCGCCCGCCCCTACGAGCAGTACATC.

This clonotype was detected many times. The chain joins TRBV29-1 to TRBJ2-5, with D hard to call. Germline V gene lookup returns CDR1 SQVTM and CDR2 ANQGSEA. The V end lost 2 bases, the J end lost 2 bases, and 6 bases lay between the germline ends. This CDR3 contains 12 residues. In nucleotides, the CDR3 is TGCAGCGTTGAAACGGAACAAGAGACCCAGTACTTC. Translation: CSVETEQETQYF.

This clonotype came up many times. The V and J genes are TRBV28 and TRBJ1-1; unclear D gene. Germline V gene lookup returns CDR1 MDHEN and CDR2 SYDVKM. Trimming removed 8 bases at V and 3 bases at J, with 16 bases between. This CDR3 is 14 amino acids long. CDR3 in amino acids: CASWVPGVDTEAFF. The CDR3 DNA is TGTGCCAGCTGGGTCCCGGGTGTGGACACTGAAGCTTTCTTT.

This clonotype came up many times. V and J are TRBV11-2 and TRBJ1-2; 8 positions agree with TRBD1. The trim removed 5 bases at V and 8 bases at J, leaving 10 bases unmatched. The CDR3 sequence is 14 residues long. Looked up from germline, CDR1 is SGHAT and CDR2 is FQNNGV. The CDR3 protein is CASSPDRGTQGYTF. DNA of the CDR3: TGTGCCAGCAGCCCTGACAGGGGAACGCAGGGCTACACCTTC.

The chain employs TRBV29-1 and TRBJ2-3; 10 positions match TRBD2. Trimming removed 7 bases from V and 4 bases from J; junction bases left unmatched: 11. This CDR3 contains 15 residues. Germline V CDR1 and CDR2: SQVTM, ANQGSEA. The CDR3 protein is CSALRLAGQADTQYF. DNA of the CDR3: TGCAGCGCCCTTAGACTAGCGGGTCAGGCAGATACGCAGTATTTT.

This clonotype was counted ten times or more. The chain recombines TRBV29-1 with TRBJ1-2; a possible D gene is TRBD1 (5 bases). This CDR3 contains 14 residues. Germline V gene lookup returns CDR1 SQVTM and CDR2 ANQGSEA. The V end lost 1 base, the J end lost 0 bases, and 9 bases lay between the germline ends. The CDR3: CSVEVTGANYGYTF. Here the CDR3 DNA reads TGCAGCGTTGAAGTGACGGGGGCTAACTATGGCTACACCTTC.

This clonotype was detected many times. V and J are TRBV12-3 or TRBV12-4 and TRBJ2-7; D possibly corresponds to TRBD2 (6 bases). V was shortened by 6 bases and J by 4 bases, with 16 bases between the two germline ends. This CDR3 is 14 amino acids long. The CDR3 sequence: CASSTRESGYEQYF. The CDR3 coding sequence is TGTGCCAGCAGCACACGGGAGTCAGGGTACGAGCAGTACTTC.

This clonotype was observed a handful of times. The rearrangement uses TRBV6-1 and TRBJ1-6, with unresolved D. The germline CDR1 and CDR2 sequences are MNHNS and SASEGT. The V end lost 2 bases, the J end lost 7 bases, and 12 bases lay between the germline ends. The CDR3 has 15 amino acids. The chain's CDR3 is CASSELRRENSPLHF. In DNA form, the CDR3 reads TGTGCCAGCAGTGAACTGAGGAGGGAGAATTCACCCCTCCACTTT.

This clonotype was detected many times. CDR3 residues: CSATRRETQYF. The CDR3 nucleotides are TGCAGTGCGACTAGGAGGGAGACCCAGTACTTC. The chain links TRBV20-1 to TRBJ2-5, with D perhaps matching TRBD2 (6 bases). The germline gives CDR1 DFQATT, CDR2 SNEGSKA (reference sequence). Trimming shortened V by 6 bases and J by 5 bases, and 10 bases separated the two germline ends. This CDR3 spans 11 amino acids.

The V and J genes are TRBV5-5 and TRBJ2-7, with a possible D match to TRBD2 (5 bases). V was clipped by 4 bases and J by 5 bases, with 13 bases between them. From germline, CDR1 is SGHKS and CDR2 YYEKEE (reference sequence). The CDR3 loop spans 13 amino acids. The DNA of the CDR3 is TGTGCCAGCAGCCCCGAGGGCTGGAACGAGCAGTACTTC. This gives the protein CASSPEGWNEQYF.

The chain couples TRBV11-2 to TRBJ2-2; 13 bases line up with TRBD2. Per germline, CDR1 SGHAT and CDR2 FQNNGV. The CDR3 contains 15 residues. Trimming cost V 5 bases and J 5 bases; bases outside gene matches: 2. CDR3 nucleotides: TGTGCCAGCAGCCCACTAGCGGGAGGGACCGGGGAGCTGTTTTTT. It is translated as CASSPLAGGTGELFF.

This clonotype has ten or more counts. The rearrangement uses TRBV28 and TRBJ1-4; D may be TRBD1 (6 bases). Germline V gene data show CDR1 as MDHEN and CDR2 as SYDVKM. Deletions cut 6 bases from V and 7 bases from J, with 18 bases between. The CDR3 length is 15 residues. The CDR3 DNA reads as TGTGCCAGCAGCCCTGGACAGATGGGCGCTGAAAAACTGTTTTTT. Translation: CASSPGQMGAEKLFF. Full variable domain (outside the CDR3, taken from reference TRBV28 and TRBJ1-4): DVKVTQSSRYLVKRTGEKVFLECVQDMDHENMFWYRQDPGLGLRLIYFSYDVKMKEKGDIPEGYSVSREKKERFSLILESASTNQTSMYLCASSPGQMGAEKLFFGSGTQLSVL.

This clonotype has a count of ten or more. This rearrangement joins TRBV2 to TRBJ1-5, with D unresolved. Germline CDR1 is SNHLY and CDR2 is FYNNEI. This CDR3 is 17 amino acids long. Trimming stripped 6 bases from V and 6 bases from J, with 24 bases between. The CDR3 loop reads CASRIGIVGDQVQPQHF. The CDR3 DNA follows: TGTGCCAGCAGAATCGGGATTGTGGGAGATCAGGTTCAGCCCCAGCATTTT.

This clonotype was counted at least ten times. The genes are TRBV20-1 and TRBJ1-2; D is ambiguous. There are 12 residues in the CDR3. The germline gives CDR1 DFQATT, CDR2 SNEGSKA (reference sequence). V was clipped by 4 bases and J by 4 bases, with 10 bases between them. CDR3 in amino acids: CSATKDAYGYTF. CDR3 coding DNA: TGCAGTGCTACAAAGGATGCCTATGGCTACACCTTC.

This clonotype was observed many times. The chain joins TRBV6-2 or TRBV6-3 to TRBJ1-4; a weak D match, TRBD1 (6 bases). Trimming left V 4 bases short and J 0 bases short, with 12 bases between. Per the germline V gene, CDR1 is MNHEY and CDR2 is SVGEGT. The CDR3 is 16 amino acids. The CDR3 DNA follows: TGTGCCAGCAGTTGGGGGCCCTTTGCAACTAATGAAAAACTGTTTTTT. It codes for CASSWGPFATNEKLFF.

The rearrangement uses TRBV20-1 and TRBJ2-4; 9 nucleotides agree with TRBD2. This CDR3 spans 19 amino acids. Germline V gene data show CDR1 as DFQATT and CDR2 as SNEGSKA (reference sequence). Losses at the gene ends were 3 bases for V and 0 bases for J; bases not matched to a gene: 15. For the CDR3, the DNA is TGCAGTGCTAGGCTCTTCACCGGGACTAGCCCGGTAGCCAAAAACATTCAGTACTTC. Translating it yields CSARLFTGTSPVAKNIQYF.

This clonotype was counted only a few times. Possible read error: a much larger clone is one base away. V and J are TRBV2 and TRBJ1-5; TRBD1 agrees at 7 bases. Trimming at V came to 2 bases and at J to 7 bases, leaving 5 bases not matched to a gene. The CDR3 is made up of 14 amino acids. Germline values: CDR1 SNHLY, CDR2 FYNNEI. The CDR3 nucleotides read TGTGCCAGCAGTGAATGGGGACAGACCCAGCCCCAGCATTTT. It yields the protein CASSEWGQTQPQHF.

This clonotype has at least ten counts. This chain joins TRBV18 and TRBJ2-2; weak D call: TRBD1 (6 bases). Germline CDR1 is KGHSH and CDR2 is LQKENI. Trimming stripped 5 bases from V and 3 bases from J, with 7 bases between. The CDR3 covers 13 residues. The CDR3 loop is CASSRQDTGELFF. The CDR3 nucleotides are TGTGCCAGCTCAAGACAGGACACCGGGGAGCTGTTTTTT.

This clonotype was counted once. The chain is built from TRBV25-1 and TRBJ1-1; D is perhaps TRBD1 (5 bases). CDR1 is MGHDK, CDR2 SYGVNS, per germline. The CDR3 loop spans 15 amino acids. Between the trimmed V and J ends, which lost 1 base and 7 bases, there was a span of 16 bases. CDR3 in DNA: TGTGCCAGCAGTGAATGGGACGAGTTGGCAGGTGAAGCTTTCTTT. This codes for CASSEWDELAGEAFF.

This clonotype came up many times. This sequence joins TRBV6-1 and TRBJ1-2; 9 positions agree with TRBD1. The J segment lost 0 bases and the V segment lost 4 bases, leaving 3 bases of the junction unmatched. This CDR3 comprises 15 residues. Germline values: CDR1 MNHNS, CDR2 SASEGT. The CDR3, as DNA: TGTGCCAGCAGTGCCGGACAGGGGCCTAACTATGGCTACACCTTC. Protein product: CASSAGQGPNYGYTF.

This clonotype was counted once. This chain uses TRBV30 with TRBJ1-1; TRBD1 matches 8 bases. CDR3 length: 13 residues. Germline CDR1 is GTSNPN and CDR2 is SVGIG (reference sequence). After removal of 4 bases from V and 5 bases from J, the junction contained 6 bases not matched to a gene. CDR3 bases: TGTGCCTGGACTACAGGGGGAAAAACTGAAGCTTTCTTT. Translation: CAWTTGGKTEAFF.

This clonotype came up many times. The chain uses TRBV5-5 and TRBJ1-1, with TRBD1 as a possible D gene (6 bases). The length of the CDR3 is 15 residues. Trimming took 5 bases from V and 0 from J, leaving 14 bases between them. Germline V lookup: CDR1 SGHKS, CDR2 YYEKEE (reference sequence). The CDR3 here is CASSHGQNMNTEAFF. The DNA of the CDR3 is TGTGCCAGCAGTCATGGACAGAACATGAACACTGAAGCTTTCTTT.

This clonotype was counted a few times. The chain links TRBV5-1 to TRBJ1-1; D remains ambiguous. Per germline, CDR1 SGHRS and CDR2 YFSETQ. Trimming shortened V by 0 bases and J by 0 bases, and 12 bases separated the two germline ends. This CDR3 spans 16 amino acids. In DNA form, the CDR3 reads TGCGCCAGCAGCTTGGTGGCGACCGTAATGAACACTGAAGCTTTCTTT. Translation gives CASSLVATVMNTEAFF.

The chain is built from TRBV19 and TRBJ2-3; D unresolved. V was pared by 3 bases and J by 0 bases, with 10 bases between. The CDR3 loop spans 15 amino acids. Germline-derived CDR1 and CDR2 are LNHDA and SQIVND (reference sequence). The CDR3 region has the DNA TGTGCCAGTAGTATTGAGGTATCTAGCACAGATACGCAGTATTTT. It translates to CASSIEVSSTDTQYF.

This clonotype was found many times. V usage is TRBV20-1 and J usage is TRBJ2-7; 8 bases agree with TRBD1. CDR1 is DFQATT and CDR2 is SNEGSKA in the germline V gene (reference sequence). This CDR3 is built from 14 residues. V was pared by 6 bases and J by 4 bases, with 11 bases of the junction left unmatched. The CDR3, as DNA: TGCAGTGCGACGGCAGGGGGCAAGGGATACGAGCAGTACTTC. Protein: CSATAGGKGYEQYF.

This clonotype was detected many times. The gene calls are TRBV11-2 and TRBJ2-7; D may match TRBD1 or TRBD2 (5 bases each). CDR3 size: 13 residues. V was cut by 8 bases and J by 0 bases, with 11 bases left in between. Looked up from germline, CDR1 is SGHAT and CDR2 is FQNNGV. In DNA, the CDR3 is TGTGCCAGCTGGGACGGTAACTCCTACGAGCAGTACTTC. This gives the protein CASWDGNSYEQYF. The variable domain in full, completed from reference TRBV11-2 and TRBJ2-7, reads EAGVAQSPRYKIIEKRQSVAFWCNPISGHATLYWYQQILGQGPKLLIQFQNNGVVDDSQLPKDRFSAERLKGVDSTLKIQPAKLEDSAVYLCASWDGNSYEQYFGPGTRLTVT.

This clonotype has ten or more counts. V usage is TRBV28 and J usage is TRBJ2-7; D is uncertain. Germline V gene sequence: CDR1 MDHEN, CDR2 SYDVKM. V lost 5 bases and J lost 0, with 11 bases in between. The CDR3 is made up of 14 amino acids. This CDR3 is CASSPVGPSYEQYF. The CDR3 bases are TGTGCCAGCAGTCCGGTCGGCCCCTCCTACGAGCAGTACTTC. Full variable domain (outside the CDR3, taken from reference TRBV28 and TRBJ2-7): DVKVTQSSRYLVKRTGEKVFLECVQDMDHENMFWYRQDPGLGLRLIYFSYDVKMKEKGDIPEGYSVSREKKERFSLILESASTNQTSMYLCASSPVGPSYEQYFGPGTRLTVT.

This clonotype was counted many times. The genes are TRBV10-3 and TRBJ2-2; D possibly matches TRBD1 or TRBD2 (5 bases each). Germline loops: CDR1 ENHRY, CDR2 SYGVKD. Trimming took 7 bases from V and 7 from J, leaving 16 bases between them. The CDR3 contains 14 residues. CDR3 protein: CAIKPRQGVGELFF. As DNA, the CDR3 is TGTGCCATCAAACCCCGTCAGGGAGTCGGGGAGCTGTTTTTT.

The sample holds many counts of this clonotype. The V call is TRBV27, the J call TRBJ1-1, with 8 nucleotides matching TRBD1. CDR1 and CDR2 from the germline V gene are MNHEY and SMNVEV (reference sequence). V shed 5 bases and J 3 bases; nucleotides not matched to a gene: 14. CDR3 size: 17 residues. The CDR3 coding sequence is TGTGCCAGCAGTCCACAATGGACAGGGAGGACTGACACTGAAGCTTTCTTT. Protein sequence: CASSPQWTGRTDTEAFF.